These 16 T cell receptor beta chains were sequenced from one sample in a study of CD4 T cells in relation to SARS-CoV-2 and coronaviruses. Assay used: immunoSEQ multiplex PCR; TCRdb lists only in-frame clones, some missing. Found here are about 26,000 clones, 70% to 80% of them singletons; the top ten hold around a sixth. No antigen has been identified for these receptors. The unexposed donors gave CD4+ T cells in about 2010-2019, prior to COVID-19. After about 11 days of culture, CD4+ T cells were isolated. Sample: CD4+ T cells from PBMCs, cultured in vitro. The receptors derive from a human donor in good health.

The chain has TRBV6-5 and TRBJ2-3, with 8 bases aligning to TRBD2. The CDR3 contains 14 residues. The germline V gene has CDR1 MNHEY and CDR2 SVGAGI. V gave up 7 bases and J gave up 4 bases; unmatched junction bases: 7. In nucleotides, the CDR3 is TGTGCCAGCAAGGAGCGGGGGAGAGCAGATACGCAGTATTTT. Its protein product is CASKERGRADTQYF.

A few counts support this clone. J is TRBJ2-7 and V is TRBV25-1, with 7 bases lining up with TRBD1. Germline V lookup: CDR1 MGHDK, CDR2 SYGVNS. V was pared by 6 bases and J by 4 bases, with 0 bases of the junction left unmatched. The CDR3 loop spans 11 amino acids. This CDR3 is CASRDRYEQYF. The DNA of the CDR3 is TGTGCCAGCAGGGACAGGTACGAGCAGTACTTC.

Here the CDR3 reads CASSLQRQSQETQYF. CDR3 coding DNA: TGTGCCAGCAGCTTACAAAGACAGTCCCAAGAGACCCAGTACTTC. This sequence joins TRBV7-2 and TRBJ2-5; D is perhaps TRBD1 (5 bases). The V gene lost 2 bases and the J gene lost 1 base, with 11 bases spanning the gap. CDR3 length: 15 residues. Germline CDR1 reads SGHTA; CDR2 reads FQGNSA.

The gene calls are TRBV2 and TRBJ1-1; D not certain. The V and J ends lost 6 bases and 5 bases respectively, with 16 bases between them. The CDR3 covers 14 residues. Germline CDR1 reads SNHLY; CDR2 reads FYNNEI. In nucleotides, the CDR3 is TGTGCCAGCAGCCCGAGGGTAACCGGGACTGAAGCTTTCTTT. This codes for CASSPRVTGTEAFF.

V and J are TRBV19 and TRBJ1-1, with 9 bases aligning to TRBD1. The V and J ends lost 5 bases and 4 bases, in that order; junction bases with no gene match: 17. Germline lookup yields CDR1 LNHDA and CDR2 SQIVND (reference sequence). CDR3 size: 18 residues. The CDR3 loop reads CASSGYGQGPTVGTEAFF. Here the CDR3 DNA reads TGTGCCAGTAGTGGATACGGACAGGGGCCTACGGTAGGCACTGAAGCTTTCTTT.

The J gene is TRBJ2-3, the V gene TRBV30; D not resolved. This CDR3 spans 14 amino acids. Trimming removed 4 bases from V and 0 bases from J, with 11 bases in between. Per the germline V gene, CDR1 is GTSNPN and CDR2 is SVGIG (reference sequence). CDR3 sequence reads: CAWMRNGSTDTQYF. Here the CDR3 DNA reads TGTGCCTGGATGCGTAACGGCAGCACAGATACGCAGTATTTT.

The gene calls are TRBV7-2 and TRBJ1-3, with a weak D call TRBD1 (6 bases). The CDR3 totals 16 residues. Trimming left V 5 bases short and J 0 bases short, with 14 bases between. Germline values: CDR1 SGHTA, CDR2 FQGNSA. DNA of the CDR3: TGTGCCAGCAGCCTAACCCAAGGGGGCTCTGGAAACACCATATATTTT. Protein: CASSLTQGGSGNTIYF. The entire variable domain, with the rest obtained from reference TRBV7-2 and TRBJ1-3, is as follows: GAGVSQSPSNKVTEKGKDVELRCDPISGHTALYWYRQSLGQGLEFLIYFQGNSAPDKSGLPSDRFSAERTGGSVSTLTIQRTQQEDSAVYLCASSLTQGGSGNTIYFGEGSWLTVV.

The V and J genes are TRBV9 and TRBJ2-1; perhaps D is TRBD1 or TRBD2 (6 bases each). With 1 base removed from V and 9 bases from J, the gap between germline ends came to 17 bases. Germline CDR1 is SGDLS and CDR2 is YYNGEE. This CDR3 has 15 residues. CDR3 amino acids: CASSVWGALGSEQFF. DNA of the CDR3: TGTGCCAGCAGCGTATGGGGGGCTCTGGGTAGTGAGCAGTTCTTC.

In its sample, this clone was seen a few times. This chain uses TRBV5-4 with TRBJ1-3; 10 bases are a match to TRBD1. CDR1 is SGHNT and CDR2 is YYREEE in the germline V gene (reference sequence). This CDR3 region has 18 residues. V shed 1 base and J 2 bases; nucleotides not matched to a gene: 9. In DNA, the CDR3 is TGTGCCAGCAGCTTGAGTGGACGGACAGGGGGAACTGGAAACACCATATATTTT. Its protein is CASSLSGRTGGTGNTIYF.

The chain has TRBV24-1 and TRBJ2-5; D gene unclear. V lost 2 bases and J 0 bases, leaving 3 bases between the germline ends. The CDR3 consists of 13 residues. The germline gives CDR1 KGHDR, CDR2 SFDVKD. CDR3 DNA: TGTGCCACCAGTGATTCCTACCAAGAGACCCAGTACTTC. Its translation: CATSDSYQETQYF.

The chain joins TRBV7-9 to TRBJ2-1; the match to TRBD2 covers 8 bases. There are 16 residues in the CDR3. V trimming: 4 bases; J trimming: 2 bases; junction bases outside the gene matches: 7. Germline values: CDR1 SEHNR, CDR2 FQNEAQ (reference sequence). DNA of the CDR3: TGTGCCAGCAGCTCTCCTCGAGCGGGAGCCTACAATGAGCAGTTCTTC. Translation gives CASSSPRAGAYNEQFF.

The genes are TRBV7-3 and TRBJ2-1; D is possibly TRBD1 (6 bases). This CDR3 is 13 amino acids long. Germline CDR1 reads SGHTA; CDR2 reads FQGTGA. V lost 2 bases and J 9 bases, leaving 11 bases between the germline ends. Written as DNA, the CDR3 is TGTGCCAGCAGCTTAGGGGGCCGGGGTGAGCAGTTCTTC. The encoded protein is CASSLGGRGEQFF.

The rearrangement uses TRBV4-3 and TRBJ2-5; 11 bases fit TRBD1. This CDR3 contains 14 residues. The ends lost 4 bases at V and 6 bases at J; junction bases unmatched: 4. Germline-derived CDR1 and CDR2 are LGHNA and YSLEER. The CDR3 sequence: CASSRDRGMKTQYF. The DNA of the CDR3 is TGCGCCAGCAGCCGGGACAGGGGGATGAAGACCCAGTACTTC.

CDR3 DNA sequence: TGTGCCAGCAGTTACTTCGGACAGAACACTGAAGCTTTCTTT. Translated: CASSYFGQNTEAFF. The V gene is TRBV6-5, the J gene TRBJ1-1; perhaps TRBD1 as D (5 bases). V lost 1 base and J 1 base, leaving 7 bases between the germline ends. Germline loops: CDR1 MNHEY, CDR2 SVGAGI. This CDR3 spans 14 amino acids.

The V and J genes are TRBV6-5 and TRBJ1-5; tentatively, D is TRBD1 (6 bases). Trimming took 4 bases from V and 2 from J, leaving 9 bases between them. Germline assignment: CDR1 MNHEY and CDR2 SVGAGI. The CDR3 is made up of 14 amino acids. Written as DNA, the CDR3 is TGTGCCAGCAGTTTCGGACAGCGCAATCAGCCCCAGCATTTT. This gives the protein CASSFGQRNQPQHF.

V usage is TRBV6-5 and J usage is TRBJ1-2; weak D call: TRBD1 (5 bases). V was cut by 7 bases and J by 5 bases, with 11 bases left in between. The CDR3 has 12 residues. The germline V gene has CDR1 MNHEY and CDR2 SVGAGI. For the CDR3, the DNA is TGTGCCAGCATTTCGGGGGGGTATGGCTACACCTTC. It codes for CASISGGYGYTF.